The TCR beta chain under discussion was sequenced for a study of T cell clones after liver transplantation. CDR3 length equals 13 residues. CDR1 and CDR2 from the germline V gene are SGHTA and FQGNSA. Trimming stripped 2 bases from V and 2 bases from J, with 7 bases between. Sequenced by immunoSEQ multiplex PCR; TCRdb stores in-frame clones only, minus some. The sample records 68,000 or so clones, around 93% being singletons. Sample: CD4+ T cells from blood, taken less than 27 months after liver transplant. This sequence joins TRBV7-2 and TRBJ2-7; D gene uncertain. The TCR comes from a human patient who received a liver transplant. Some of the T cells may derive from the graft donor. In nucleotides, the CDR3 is TGTGCCAGCAGCTTAAGGTATACCTACGAGCAGTACTTC. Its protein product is CASSLRYTYEQYF.